One and the same sample provided the 29 T cell receptor beta chains below, sequenced in a study of blood T cell repertoires in COVID-19. The table came from immunoSEQ multiplex PCR; TCRdb's copy has only in-frame clones and leaves some out. The sample includes 410,000 or so clones, 86% of them seen just once. The material sequenced was peripheral blood. The receptors derive from a woman aged 30 to 39 with active or convalescent COVID-19.

The chain uses TRBV19 and TRBJ2-7; D is unresolved. Germline loops: CDR1 LNHDA, CDR2 SQIVND (reference sequence). This CDR3 contains 14 residues. V gave up 1 base and J gave up 2 bases, with 9 bases separating them. CDR3 nucleotide sequence: TGTGCCAGTAGTATAGTTCTAGATACCTACGAGCAGTACTTC. Amino acids: CASSIVLDTYEQYF.

The sample holds a few counts of this clone. The V call is TRBV28, the J call TRBJ1-1; no reliable D call. The CDR3 contains 10 residues. Trimming took 6 bases from V and 10 from J, leaving 9 bases between them. Germline V lookup: CDR1 MDHEN, CDR2 SYDVKM. DNA for the CDR3: TGTGCCAGCAGACGGGAATTAGCTTTCTTT. As protein: CASRRELAFF.

V usage is TRBV6-6 and J usage is TRBJ1-1; no definite D call. Between the trimmed V and J ends, which lost 2 bases and 4 bases, there was a span of 11 bases. This CDR3 has 14 amino acids. Germline loops: CDR1 MNHNY, CDR2 SVGAGI (reference sequence). CDR3 residues: CASSYPNRGTEAFF. The CDR3 DNA sequence: TGTGCCAGCAGTTACCCCAACCGGGGCACTGAAGCTTTCTTT.

The chain is built from TRBV7-6 and TRBJ1-2, with 7 nucleotides matching TRBD1. The CDR3 consists of 15 residues. From germline, CDR1 is SGHVS and CDR2 FNYEAQ. V lost 5 bases to trimming and J lost 6 bases; unmatched junction nucleotides: 12. DNA of the CDR3: TGTGCCAGCAGCACCCAGACAGGGAATGTCGATGGCTACACCTTC. The encoded protein is CASSTQTGNVDGYTF. Variable domain in full (rest from reference TRBV7-6 and TRBJ1-2): GAGVSQSPRYKVTKRGQDVALRCDPISGHVSLYWYRQALGQGPEFLTYFNYEAQQDKSGLPNDRFSAERPEGSISTLTIQRTEQRDSAMYRCASSTQTGNVDGYTFGSGTRLTVV.

The chain carries TRBV14 and TRBJ2-1; TRBD2 agrees at 9 bases. The germline V gene encodes CDR1 SGHDN and CDR2 FVKESK. With V trimmed by 4 bases and J by 1 base, 2 bases remained unmatched. The CDR3 is 15 amino acids. In DNA, the CDR3 is TGTGCCAGCAGCCCAACTAGCGGGTCCTACAATGAGCAGTTCTTC. Its translation: CASSPTSGSYNEQFF.

J is TRBJ1-4 and V is TRBV6-5; D is ambiguous. Germline-derived CDR1 and CDR2 are MNHEY and SVGAGI. The CDR3 consists of 12 residues. Deletions cut 6 bases from V and 4 bases from J, with 6 bases between. CDR3 sequence reads: CASRSGNEKLFF. The DNA of the CDR3 is TGTGCCAGCAGGTCGGGTAATGAAAAACTGTTTTTT.

The chain carries TRBV12-1 and TRBJ1-4; the listed D gene, TRBD1, was not tested against the DNA. TRBV12-1 is marked as a pseudogene. The CDR3 is 14 amino acids. This chain's CDR3 is CASQGLGQGEKLFF. The CDR3 DNA is TGTGCCAGCCAGGGGTTGGGGCAGGGAGAAAAACTGTTTTTT.

In its sample, this clone was seen once. J is TRBJ1-1 and V is TRBV6-2 or TRBV6-3; D remains unclear. CDR1 and CDR2 (germline): MNHEY, SVGEGT. The CDR3 extends over 17 amino acids. With 0 bases removed from V and 1 base from J, the gap between germline ends came to 15 bases. The CDR3 bases are TGTGCCAGCAGTTACTCTTTCGGGGATCTGTGGAACACTGAAGCTTTCTTT. Translating gives CASSYSFGDLWNTEAFF.

V and J are TRBV27 and TRBJ2-3; D is unclear. The CDR3 runs to 13 residues. The germline V and J ends were trimmed by 3 bases and 1 base, with 5 bases remaining between them. Looked up from germline, CDR1 is MNHEY and CDR2 is SMNVEV (reference sequence). This CDR3 is CASSLGGTDTQYF. The CDR3 bases are TGTGCCAGCAGTTTGGGCGGCACAGATACGCAGTATTTT.

This clone has a handful of counts. V is TRBV6-5 and J is TRBJ1-3; no firm D call. This CDR3 has 16 amino acids. V dropped 0 bases and J dropped 3 bases, with 12 bases sitting between them. Looked up from germline, CDR1 is MNHEY and CDR2 is SVGAGI. DNA of the CDR3: TGTGCCAGCAGTTACTCGGTTCCGAGCTATGGAAACACCATATATTTT. Translation: CASSYSVPSYGNTIYF.

The V gene is TRBV5-1, the J gene TRBJ2-3, with TRBD2 matching 16 bases. The CDR3 is made up of 16 amino acids. The germline V gene encodes CDR1 SGHRS and CDR2 YFSETQ. J gave up 3 bases and V 3 bases, and 1 base lay outside the gene matches. The CDR3 sequence: CASSSGLAGGTDTQYF. The CDR3 nucleotides are TGCGCCAGCAGCTCGGGACTAGCGGGGGGGACAGATACGCAGTATTTT.

This clone was recorded only once. CDR3 in DNA: TGTGCCAGCAGTAAACAGGGGACTAACACCGGGGAGCTGTTTTTT. Its translation: CASSKQGTNTGELFF. The chain carries TRBV6-5 and TRBJ2-2; D perhaps matches TRBD1 (7 bases). V was clipped by 5 bases and J by 2 bases, with 12 bases between them. This CDR3 spans 15 amino acids. The germline V gene has CDR1 MNHEY and CDR2 SVGAGI.

The chain couples TRBV27 to TRBJ2-7; 11 bases fit TRBD1. Trimming cost V 5 bases and J 5 bases; bases outside gene matches: 8. Per the germline V gene, CDR1 is MNHEY and CDR2 is SMNVEV (reference sequence). The CDR3 covers 15 residues. In DNA form, the CDR3 reads TGTGCCAGCAGTCCCCGGGACAGGGGGTTCAACGAGCAGTACTTC. Translated: CASSPRDRGFNEQYF.

This clone has only a few counts. This chain joins TRBV5-1 and TRBJ1-3, with 10 bases matching TRBD1. The CDR3 runs to 14 residues. Germline V lookup: CDR1 SGHRS, CDR2 YFSETQ. Trimming removed 4 bases from V and 4 bases from J; junction bases left unmatched: 2. CDR3 region: CASSRDRGGNTIYF. The CDR3 DNA is TGCGCCAGCAGCCGGGACAGGGGCGGAAACACCATATATTTT.

The CDR3 DNA is TGTGCCAGTAGTATCCTAGCGGGAGACTCTGGGGCCAACGTCCTGACTTTC. Translated, it gives CASSILAGDSGANVLTF. This sequence joins TRBV19 and TRBJ2-6; 10 bases map to TRBD2. Germline CDR1 is LNHDA and CDR2 is SQIVND (reference sequence). Trimming at V came to 3 bases and at J to 0 bases, leaving 2 bases not matched to a gene. This CDR3 comprises 17 residues.

The chain combines TRBV5-5 with TRBJ1-3; a weak D match, TRBD1 (5 bases). This CDR3 spans 17 amino acids. CDR1 and CDR2 (germline): SGHKS, YYEKEE (reference sequence). V lost 1 base, J lost 0 bases, and 14 bases lay in between. CDR3 sequence (DNA): TGTGCCAGCAGCTTGTCCCAGGGTTACAGCTCTGGAAACACCATATATTTT. Translating it yields CASSLSQGYSSGNTIYF.

V usage is TRBV3-1 (or the pseudogene TRBV3-2) and J usage is TRBJ2-1; D call uncertain. The CDR3 spans 16 residues. V was clipped by 1 base and J by 0 bases, with 10 bases between them. Per germline, CDR1 LGHDT and CDR2 YNNKEL (reference sequence). This CDR3 is CASSQGRPTSYNEQFF. The CDR3 region has the DNA TGTGCCAGCAGCCAAGGTCGCCCTACCTCCTACAATGAGCAGTTCTTC.

The V and J genes are TRBV5-1 and TRBJ1-1, with a possible D match to TRBD1 (5 bases). From germline, CDR1 is SGHRS and CDR2 YFSETQ. Trimming stripped 0 bases from V and 0 bases from J, with 12 bases between. The CDR3 consists of 16 residues. In DNA form, the CDR3 reads TGCGCCAGCAGCTTGGGGCTAGACAGATTGAACACTGAAGCTTTCTTT. The encoded protein is CASSLGLDRLNTEAFF.

The V and J genes are TRBV29-1 and TRBJ1-1, with D possibly matching TRBD1 (5 bases). Germline CDR1 and CDR2: SQVTM and ANQGSEA. V was shortened by 8 bases and J by 3 bases, with 19 bases between the two germline ends. The CDR3 contains 14 residues. In DNA form, the CDR3 reads TGCAGCACTTACAACCCAGGGTATTACACTGAAGCTTTCTTT. As protein: CSTYNPGYYTEAFF.

The V gene is TRBV27, the J gene TRBJ1-3; D unclear. This CDR3 region has 16 residues. The V end lost 4 bases, the J end lost 3 bases, and 16 bases lay between the germline ends. The germline gives CDR1 MNHEY, CDR2 SMNVEV (reference sequence). CDR3 coding DNA: TGTGCCAGCAGTTCATCCTTTTGGGGAGGTGGAAACACCATATATTTT. Protein product: CASSSSFWGGGNTIYF.

J is TRBJ2-5 and V is TRBV6-5, with TRBD2 identical over 9 bases. Germline V gene sequence: CDR1 MNHEY, CDR2 SVGAGI. Trimming cost V 4 bases and J 4 bases; bases outside gene matches: 10. This CDR3 is built from 16 residues. CDR3 residues: CASSFGASGMGETQYF. The DNA of the CDR3 is TGTGCCAGCAGTTTTGGGGCTAGCGGGATGGGAGAGACCCAGTACTTC.

This clone was recorded once. The V call is TRBV5-1, the J call TRBJ1-1; D possibly corresponds to TRBD1 (5 bases). Germline V gene lookup returns CDR1 SGHRS and CDR2 YFSETQ. The V end was cut by 0 bases, the J end by 1 base, with 10 bases between. The CDR3 sequence is 15 residues long. The CDR3 sequence: CASSLDARGNTEAFF. Here the CDR3 DNA reads TGCGCCAGCAGCTTGGACGCTAGGGGGAACACTGAAGCTTTCTTT. Drawing the rest from reference TRBV5-1 and TRBJ1-1, the complete variable domain is KAGVTQTPRYLIKTRGQQVTLSCSPISGHRSVSWYQQTPGQGLQFLFEYFSETQRNKGNFPGRFSGRQFSNSRSEMNVSTLELGDSALYLCASSLDARGNTEAFFGQGTRLTVV.

This chain joins TRBV5-1 and TRBJ1-4; 9 nucleotides match TRBD1. The J segment lost 5 bases and the V segment lost 4 bases, leaving 9 bases of the junction unmatched. There are 16 residues in the CDR3. Germline V lookup: CDR1 SGHRS, CDR2 YFSETQ. This CDR3 reads CASSGFLDRGNEKLFF. The CDR3 region has the DNA TGCGCCAGCAGCGGTTTCCTCGACAGGGGGAATGAAAAACTGTTTTTT.

V usage is TRBV10-2 and J usage is TRBJ1-5, with D possibly being TRBD1 (6 bases). This CDR3 region has 16 residues. CDR1 WSHSY and CDR2 SAAADI come from the germline V gene. V lost 6 bases to trimming and J lost 3 bases, with 18 bases between them. Here the CDR3 reads CASSQPGTPLNQPQHF. CDR3 DNA sequence: TGCGCCAGCAGCCAACCAGGGACACCTCTCAATCAGCCCCAGCATTTT.

CDR3 DNA: TGTGCCAGCAGCTTAGTAACGGTGAACACTGAAGCTTTCTTT. It translates to CASSLVTVNTEAFF. The chain combines TRBV11-2 with TRBJ1-1, with D hard to call. The germline V and J ends were trimmed by 1 base and 0 bases, with 6 bases remaining between them. CDR1 is SGHAT, CDR2 FQNNGV, per germline. This CDR3 is 14 amino acids long.

This clone appeared once. The chain combines TRBV3-1 (or the pseudogene TRBV3-2) with TRBJ2-7, with TRBD2 matching over 7 bases. Germline V gene sequence: CDR1 LGHDT, CDR2 YNNKEL (reference sequence). There are 14 residues in the CDR3. V lost 5 bases, J lost 2 bases, and 6 bases stayed unmatched. The CDR3 DNA sequence: TGTGCCAGCAGCGAGAGCGGGGCAACCTACGAGCAGTACTTC. This sequence encodes CASSESGATYEQYF.

The V and J genes are TRBV27 and TRBJ1-4, with a possible D match to TRBD1 (6 bases). There are 14 residues in the CDR3. CDR1 and CDR2 from the germline V gene are MNHEY and SMNVEV (reference sequence). Trimming left V 3 bases short and J 6 bases short, with 11 bases between. The DNA of the CDR3 is TGTGCCAGCAGTTTTCGTCAGGGGTATGAAAAACTGTTTTTT. Translating it yields CASSFRQGYEKLFF. The complete variable domain, with remaining parts taken from reference TRBV27 and TRBJ1-4, reads EAQVTQNPRYLITVTGKKLTVTCSQNMNHEYMSWYRQDPGLGLRQIYYSMNVEVTDKGDVPEGYKVSRKEKRNFPLILESPSPNQTSLYFCASSFRQGYEKLFFGSGTQLSVL.

This sequence joins TRBV5-4 and TRBJ1-5; possible D gene TRBD1, 6 bases. Trimming took 4 bases from V and 3 from J, leaving 11 bases between them. The CDR3 totals 14 residues. In germline, CDR1 is SGHNT, CDR2 YYREEE (reference sequence). The CDR3 loop is CASSQQGNNQPQHF. Written as DNA, the CDR3 is TGTGCCAGCAGCCAACAGGGTAACAATCAGCCCCAGCATTTT.

V and J are TRBV18 and TRBJ2-3; D gene ambiguous. The CDR3 covers 16 residues. Germline V CDR1 and CDR2: KGHSH, LQKENI. Trimming took off 0 bases at V and 0 bases at J, with 10 bases between the two ends. As DNA, the CDR3 is TGTGCCAGCTCACCACCGGGCCGACCGAGCACAGATACGCAGTATTTT. Its protein product is CASSPPGRPSTDTQYF.